The present TCR beta chain was sequenced within a study of cytomegalovirus exposure and HLA in healthy donors. Study as a whole: HLA-typed donors were the source of about 85 million unique TCRs, which an early data release held. Notes on the study in general: HLA allele associations emerged for around 15,000 TCR beta sequences in a later analysis, at 0.05 false discovery rate. Investigators reported 164 TCR beta chains as tied to cytomegalovirus.

This PCR relied on a set of 60 Vbeta primers and 13 Jbeta primers. TCRdb's copy holds only in-frame clones and misses some; the assay was immunoSEQ multiplex PCR. The table has 100,000 or so clones, 12% seen once. V dropped 11 bases and J dropped 6; count of bases not matched to a gene: 11. The CDR3 consists of 13 residues. Per germline, CDR1 ENHRY and CDR2 SYGVKD. This clone was counted a few times. The antigen remains unidentified. The sequenced sample was PBMCs. The chain employs TRBV10-3 and TRBJ2-7; 9 bases agree with TRBD1. This clonotype was sampled from a man aged 35 to 55 in good health and CMV-seropositive. CDR3 in amino acids: CAVQGADGVEQYF. The CDR3, as DNA: TGTGCCGTACAGGGGGCGGACGGGGTCGAGCAGTACTTC.